This T cell receptor beta chain was sequenced in a study of regulatory T cells in long-lasting Graves disease. Time point of the sample: newly diagnosed GD, antithyroid drugs for less than 3 months. The TCR library was made from RNA that had been extracted from PBMCs in TRIzol. Through Arm-PCR of CDR3 regions and iRepertoire HTBI primers, TCR beta libraries were built. TCRdb redid the calling of the multiplex PCR reads with MiXCR, one entry per CDR3 protein. The sample records about 540,000 distinct CDR3 sequences, 13% being singletons. This clonotype was seen at least ten times. The same data also contributed to another study, on T cells in Graves' hyperthyroidism and ophthalmopathy.

The sequences come from peripheral blood mononuclear cells (PBMCs), collected at new diagnosis, from a patient treated with antithyroid drugs. The sequence derives from a man under 40 with Graves disease.

The CDR3 DNA reads TGTGCTAGTGGTTTGGTACTAGCTACCGTCAATGAGCAGTTCTTC. It specifies CASGLVLATVNEQFF. The chain combines TRBV12-5 with TRBJ2-1; D perhaps matches TRBD2 (6 bases). Trimming pared 0 bases from V and 6 bases from J, leaving 12 bases between. Germline-derived CDR1 and CDR2 are LGHNT and FRNRAP. The CDR3 runs 15 residues. Variable domain in full (rest from reference TRBV12-5 and TRBJ2-1): DARVTQTPRHKVTEMGQEVTMRCQPILGHNTVFWYRQTMMQGLELLAYFRNRAPLDDSGMPKDRFSAEMPDATLATLKIQPSEPRDSAVYFCASGLVLATVNEQFFGPGTRLTVL.